This entry lists 19 T cell receptor beta chains sequenced from one sample in a study of T cell repertoires in cytomegalovirus infection. In TCRdb, the reads were re-called with MiXCR into one record per CDR3 protein. The data hold 200,000 to 300,000 distinct CDR3 sequences, with 12% to 15% observed a single time. Sequencing input: PBMCs. All receptors come from a human donor in good health (CMV status not recorded). Some clones in this sample may be carry-over from other donors' samples.

This clonotype was seen more than once but under ten times. This chain connects TRBV3-1 to TRBJ2-5, with D maybe TRBD2 (5 bases). Germline CDR1 reads LGHDT; CDR2 reads YNNKEL (reference sequence). This CDR3 comprises 16 residues. Trimming left V 0 bases short and J 4 bases short, with 15 bases between. This CDR3 is CASSQDLGSLGETQYF. The CDR3 nucleotides read TGTGCCAGCAGCCAAGATTTGGGGAGTTTGGGAGAGACCCAGTACTTC.

The sample holds a few counts of this clonotype. The chain carries TRBV7-2 and TRBJ2-7; 7 nucleotides agree with TRBD2. Per the germline V gene, CDR1 is SGHTA and CDR2 is FQGNSA. The CDR3 loop spans 16 amino acids. V was pared by 0 bases and J by 3 bases, with 8 bases of the junction left unmatched. The CDR3 bases are TGTGCCAGCAGCTTAGCGGGGGGGGAGTTGGTCTACGAGCAGTACTTC. Its protein is CASSLAGGELVYEQYF.

This clonotype was observed at least ten times. The V call is TRBV7-2, the J call TRBJ2-3; 7 positions agree with TRBD2. The CDR3 length is 14 residues. V lost 5 bases and J lost 2; bases outside the gene matches: 4. Germline assignment: CDR1 SGHTA and CDR2 FQGNSA. The CDR3 bases are TGTGCCAGCAGCCTCGGGACTAACACAGATACGCAGTATTTT. Translation gives CASSLGTNTDTQYF.

This clonotype was observed many times. The CDR3 DNA is TGTGCCAGCAGTTCCGGCAGGGCCGGGGCCAACGTCCTGACTTTC. Amino acids: CASSSGRAGANVLTF. The chain combines TRBV12-3 or TRBV12-4 with TRBJ2-6; tentative D call: TRBD1 (5 bases). With 4 bases removed from V and 4 bases from J, the gap between germline ends came to 11 bases. The CDR3 extends over 15 amino acids.

This clonotype came up many times. V and J are TRBV7-8 and TRBJ1-1; maybe TRBD1 (6 bases). Germline-derived CDR1 and CDR2 are SGHVS and FQNEAQ. V shed 1 base and J shed 2 bases, with 11 bases lying between them. The CDR3 sequence is 15 residues long. DNA for the CDR3: TGTGCCAGCAGCTTAGACAGGGTAGGAAACACTGAAGCTTTCTTT. Amino acid sequence: CASSLDRVGNTEAFF.

There are many counts of this clonotype. The CDR3 is CASGRRVENQPQHF. The CDR3 DNA follows: TGTGCCAGCGGTCGACGGGTGGAAAATCAGCCCCAGCATTTT. The chain employs TRBV12-3 or TRBV12-4 and TRBJ1-5, with D unclear. This CDR3 comprises 14 residues. Trimming took 8 bases from V and 4 from J, leaving 15 bases between them.

This clonotype was seen at least ten times. This chain uses TRBV7-2 with TRBJ2-4; D is ambiguous. This CDR3 has 18 residues. The germline V gene has CDR1 SGHTA and CDR2 FQGNSA. V lost 1 base and J 0 bases, leaving 16 bases between the germline ends. This chain's CDR3 is CASSLEGPSDLAKNIQYF. CDR3 bases: TGTGCCAGCAGCTTAGAGGGCCCATCGGATCTAGCCAAAAACATTCAGTACTTC.

The sample holds many counts of this clonotype. The chain carries TRBV7-9 and TRBJ1-3; the D is unclear. Trimming removed 4 bases from V and 2 bases from J, with 9 bases in between. This CDR3 spans 14 amino acids. The germline gives CDR1 SEHNR, CDR2 FQNEAQ (reference sequence). In DNA, the CDR3 is TGTGCCAGCAGCTCTGACGGGACTGGAAACACCATATATTTT. It translates to CASSSDGTGNTIYF.

The chain couples TRBV15 to TRBJ1-2, with 10 nucleotides matching TRBD1. The CDR3 loop spans 14 amino acids. Germline CDR1 reads LNHNV; CDR2 reads YYDKDF (reference sequence). V shed 5 bases and J 3 bases; nucleotides not matched to a gene: 3. CDR3 nucleotides: TGTGCCACCAGCCCCGGGACAGGGGACTATGGCTACACCTTC. It encodes CATSPGTGDYGYTF.

The sample holds a few counts of this clonotype. The V call is TRBV27, the J call TRBJ2-3; 7 bases agree with TRBD2. The J segment lost 2 bases and the V segment lost 2 bases, leaving 16 bases of the junction unmatched. The CDR3 has 19 amino acids. Germline CDR1 and CDR2: MNHEY and SMNVEV (reference sequence). Here the CDR3 DNA reads TGTGCCAGCAGTTTACGCGGGGGTGCGGGAGTCTTTCCCACAGATACGCAGTATTTT. Its translation is CASSLRGGAGVFPTDTQYF.

Turning to this clonotype: A clone one base away is much larger, so this may be a read error. This chain connects TRBV11-1 to TRBJ2-1; 7 bases agree with TRBD2. The CDR3 extends over 18 amino acids. Germline assignment: CDR1 SGHAT and CDR2 FQDESV (reference sequence). The V and J ends lost 4 bases and 8 bases, in that order; junction bases with no gene match: 20. CDR3 DNA: TGTGCCAGCAGCTGGTTGGGTGGAGCGGGAATGCGGATCGATGAGCAGTTCTTC. This sequence encodes CASSWLGGAGMRIDEQFF. Supplemented by reference TRBV11-1 and TRBJ2-1, the full variable domain reads EAEVAQSPRYKITEKSQAVAFWCDPISGHATLYWYRQILGQGPELLVQFQDESVVDDSQLPKDRFSAERLKGVDSTLKIQPAELGDSAMYLCASSWLGGAGMRIDEQFFGPGTRLTVL.

The sample holds many counts of this clonotype. The chain uses TRBV7-2 and TRBJ1-5, with a possible D match to TRBD1 (6 bases). Germline values: CDR1 SGHTA, CDR2 FQGNSA. The V end lost 2 bases, the J end lost 0 bases, and 17 bases lay between the germline ends. There are 18 residues in the CDR3. Here the CDR3 DNA reads TGTGCCAGCAGCTTAAACCCGACAGGCTGGGGTAGCAATCAGCCCCAGCATTTT. Translating it yields CASSLNPTGWGSNQPQHF.

V and J are TRBV15 and TRBJ2-1; no definite D call. There are 14 residues in the CDR3. The V end lost 1 base, the J end lost 2 bases, and 6 bases lay between the germline ends. Germline V gene sequence: CDR1 LNHNV, CDR2 YYDKDF (reference sequence). In DNA, the CDR3 is TGTGCCACCAGCAGAGCGTGGGCCTACAATGAGCAGTTCTTC. Amino acid sequence: CATSRAWAYNEQFF.

This clonotype has at least ten counts. The chain carries TRBV7-2 and TRBJ2-1, with 8 bases matching TRBD1. Germline V gene lookup returns CDR1 SGHTA and CDR2 FQGNSA. The junction had 4 bases not matched to a gene; V was cut back by 4 bases and J by 2 bases. The CDR3 totals 15 residues. The CDR3 loop is CASSSGTGPYNEQFF. Here the CDR3 DNA reads TGTGCCAGCAGCTCCGGGACAGGCCCCTACAATGAGCAGTTCTTC.

This clonotype has ten or more counts. In DNA, the CDR3 is TGTGCCAGCGCACAGGGGACGGTGAACACTGAAGCTTTCTTT. As protein: CASAQGTVNTEAFF. J is TRBJ1-1 and V is TRBV7-2; 7 bases match TRBD1. Germline V CDR1 and CDR2: SGHTA, FQGNSA. The CDR3 extends over 14 amino acids. With 8 bases clipped from V and 0 bases from J, the junction kept 6 bases outside the gene matches.

This clonotype was observed a few times. This chain connects TRBV29-1 to TRBJ1-1, with 7 bases fitting TRBD1. The J segment lost 1 base and the V segment lost 3 bases, leaving 2 bases of the junction unmatched. The CDR3 consists of 13 residues. The germline CDR1 and CDR2 sequences are SQVTM and ANQGSEA. The CDR3 region is CSVDTGANTEAFF. CDR3 bases: TGCAGCGTTGATACAGGGGCGAACACTGAAGCTTTCTTT.

There are a few counts of this clonotype. The J gene is TRBJ1-5, the V gene TRBV29-1, with D hard to call. CDR1 and CDR2 from the germline V gene are SQVTM and ANQGSEA. CDR3 length: 14 amino acids. Trimming removed 7 bases from V and 1 base from J, with 14 bases in between. DNA of the CDR3: TGCAGCGCTTCCACCGACGGGAGCAATCAGCCCCAGCATTTT. As protein: CSASTDGSNQPQHF. The whole variable domain, filled in from reference TRBV29-1 and TRBJ1-5, reads SAVISQKPSRDICQRGTSLTIQCQVDSQVTMMFWYRQQPGQSLTLIATANQGSEATYESGFVIDKFPISRPNLTFSTLTVSNMSPEDSSIYLCSASTDGSNQPQHFGDGTRLSIL.

As regards this clonotype: A much larger clonotype is one base distant, so this may be a read error. The gene calls are TRBV12-5 and TRBJ2-7; D is uncertain. In germline, CDR1 is LGHNT, CDR2 FRNRAP. The CDR3 has 14 residues. V was shortened by 3 bases and J by 3 bases, with 12 bases between the two germline ends. The CDR3 DNA follows: TGTGCTAGTGGTTTAGTCAGACCGAACTACGAGCAGTACTTC. This encodes CASGLVRPNYEQYF.

This clonotype was seen more than once but under ten times. This chain joins TRBV7-2 and TRBJ1-6, with D possibly TRBD1 on 6 matching bases. The ends were cut back, 5 bases at V and 10 bases at J, with 18 bases in the middle. Per the germline V gene, CDR1 is SGHTA and CDR2 is FQGNSA. CDR3 size: 15 residues. CDR3 nucleotides: TGTGCCAGCAGCGACCGTTCGGGGGGCAGCTCACCCCTCCACTTT. Protein: CASSDRSGGSSPLHF.